The clone carrying this T cell receptor (beta chain) was observed a handful of times. TCRdb independently ran MiXCR on the 5' RACE reads; one entry per CDR3 protein. The table shows approximately 500,000 distinct CDR3 sequences, with roughly 15% occurring only once. The data stem from a study of identical twins. There are 14 residues in the CDR3. The germline V gene encodes CDR1 SEHNR and CDR2 FQNEAQ (reference sequence). V was clipped by 5 bases and J by 5 bases, with 14 bases between them. The same sample was also used in a study of yellow fever vaccine responses in identical twins.

Sample: CD4+ T cells sorted from blood. The J gene is TRBJ2-3, the V gene TRBV7-9; TRBD2 is a possible D gene (6 bases). The sequence was collected from a young woman in good health. CDR3: CASSRLEGLDTQYF. The CDR3 bases are TGTGCCAGCAGCCGGCTGGAGGGGTTAGATACGCAGTATTTT.